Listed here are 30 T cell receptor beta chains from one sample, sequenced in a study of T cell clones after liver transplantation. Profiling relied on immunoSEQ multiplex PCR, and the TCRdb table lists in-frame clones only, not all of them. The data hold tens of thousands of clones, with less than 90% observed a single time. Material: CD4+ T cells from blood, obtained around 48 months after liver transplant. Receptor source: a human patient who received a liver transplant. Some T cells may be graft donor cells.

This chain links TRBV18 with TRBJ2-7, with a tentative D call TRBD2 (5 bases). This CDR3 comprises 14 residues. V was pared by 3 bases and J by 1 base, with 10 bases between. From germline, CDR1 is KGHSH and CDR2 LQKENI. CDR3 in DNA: TGTGCCAGCTCACCTTCCGGAGGTTCCTACGAGCAGTACTTC. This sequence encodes CASSPSGGSYEQYF. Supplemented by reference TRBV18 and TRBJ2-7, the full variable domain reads NAGVMQNPRHLVRRRGQEARLRCSPMKGHSHVYWYRQLPEEGLKFMVYLQKENIIDESGMPKERFSAEFPKEGPSILRIQQVVRGDSAAYFCASSPSGGSYEQYFGPGTRLTVT.

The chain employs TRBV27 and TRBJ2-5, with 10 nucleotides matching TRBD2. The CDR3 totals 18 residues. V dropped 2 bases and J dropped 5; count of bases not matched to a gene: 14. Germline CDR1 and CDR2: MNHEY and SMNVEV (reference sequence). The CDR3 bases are TGTGCCAGCAGTTTAGTGGTAGCGGGAGGCTCCAGGGGGGAGACCCAGTACTTC. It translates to CASSLVVAGGSRGETQYF.

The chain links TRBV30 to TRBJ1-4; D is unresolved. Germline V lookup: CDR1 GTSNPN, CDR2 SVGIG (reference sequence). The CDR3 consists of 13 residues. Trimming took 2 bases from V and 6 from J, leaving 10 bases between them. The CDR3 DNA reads TGTGCCTGGAGTAGCCGGTGGGATGAAAAACTGTTTTTT. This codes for CAWSSRWDEKLFF.

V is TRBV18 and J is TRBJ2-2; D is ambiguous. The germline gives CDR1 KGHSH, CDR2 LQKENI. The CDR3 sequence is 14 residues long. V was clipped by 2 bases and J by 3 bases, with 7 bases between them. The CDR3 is CASSPLKHTGELFF. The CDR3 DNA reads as TGTGCCAGCTCACCATTGAAACACACCGGGGAGCTGTTTTTT.

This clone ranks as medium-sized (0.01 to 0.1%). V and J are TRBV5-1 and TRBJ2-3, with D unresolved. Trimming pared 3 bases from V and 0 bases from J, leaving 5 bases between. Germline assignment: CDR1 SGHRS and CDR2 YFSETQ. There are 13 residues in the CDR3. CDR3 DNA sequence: TGCGCCAGCAGCTCCGCTAGCACAGATACGCAGTATTTT. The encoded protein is CASSSASTDTQYF.

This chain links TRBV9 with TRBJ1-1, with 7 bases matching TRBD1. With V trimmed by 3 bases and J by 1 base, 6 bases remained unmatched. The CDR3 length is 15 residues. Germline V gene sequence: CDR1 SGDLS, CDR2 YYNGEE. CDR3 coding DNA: TGTGCCAGCAGCGACCCGACAGGGTCGAACACTGAAGCTTTCTTT. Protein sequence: CASSDPTGSNTEAFF.

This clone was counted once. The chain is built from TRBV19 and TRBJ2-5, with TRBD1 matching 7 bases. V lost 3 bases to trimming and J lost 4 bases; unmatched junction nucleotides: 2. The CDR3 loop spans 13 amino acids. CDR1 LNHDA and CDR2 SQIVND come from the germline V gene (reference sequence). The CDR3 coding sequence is TGTGCCAGTAGTATGGCAGGGGGAGAGACCCAGTACTTC. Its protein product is CASSMAGGETQYF.

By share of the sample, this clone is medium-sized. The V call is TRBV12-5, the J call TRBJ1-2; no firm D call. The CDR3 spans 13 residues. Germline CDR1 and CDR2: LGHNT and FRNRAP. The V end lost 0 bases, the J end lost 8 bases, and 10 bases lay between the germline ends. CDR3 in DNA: TGTGCTAGTGGTTTGGTTGAAAGGGAAGGCTACACCTTC. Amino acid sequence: CASGLVEREGYTF.

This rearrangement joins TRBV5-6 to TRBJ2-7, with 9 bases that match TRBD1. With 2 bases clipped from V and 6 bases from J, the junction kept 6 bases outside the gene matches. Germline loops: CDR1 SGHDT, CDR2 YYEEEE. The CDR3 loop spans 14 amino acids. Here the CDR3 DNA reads TGTGCCAGCAGCTTCGGGACAGGGAGTGTCGAGCAGTACTTC. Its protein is CASSFGTGSVEQYF. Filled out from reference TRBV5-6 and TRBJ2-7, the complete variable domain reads DAGVTQSPTHLIKTRGQQVTLRCSPKSGHDTVSWYQQALGQGPQFIFQYYEEEERQRGNFPDRFSGHQFPNYSSELNVNALLLGDSALYLCASSFGTGSVEQYFGPGTRLTVT.

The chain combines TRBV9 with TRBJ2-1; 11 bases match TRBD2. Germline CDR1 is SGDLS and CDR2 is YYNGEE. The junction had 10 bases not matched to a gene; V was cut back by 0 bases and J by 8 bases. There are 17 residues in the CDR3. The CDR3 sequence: CASSVGSSGRTRDEQFF. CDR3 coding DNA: TGTGCCAGCAGCGTAGGATCTAGCGGGAGGACTAGGGATGAGCAGTTCTTC.

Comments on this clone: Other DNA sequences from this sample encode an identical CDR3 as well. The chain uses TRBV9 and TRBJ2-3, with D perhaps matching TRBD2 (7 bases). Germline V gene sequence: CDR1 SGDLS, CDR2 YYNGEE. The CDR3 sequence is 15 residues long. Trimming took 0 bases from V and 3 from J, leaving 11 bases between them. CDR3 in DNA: TGTGCCAGCAGCGTAGGGGGGGGCAGGACAGATACGCAGTATTTT. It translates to CASSVGGGRTDTQYF.

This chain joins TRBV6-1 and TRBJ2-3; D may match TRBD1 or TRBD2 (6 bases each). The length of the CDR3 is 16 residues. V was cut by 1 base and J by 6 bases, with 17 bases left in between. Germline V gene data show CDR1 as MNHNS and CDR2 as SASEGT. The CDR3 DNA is TGTGCCAGCAGTGAAGTCTTCCAGGGGAGGTTGGATACGCAGTATTTT. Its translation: CASSEVFQGRLDTQYF.

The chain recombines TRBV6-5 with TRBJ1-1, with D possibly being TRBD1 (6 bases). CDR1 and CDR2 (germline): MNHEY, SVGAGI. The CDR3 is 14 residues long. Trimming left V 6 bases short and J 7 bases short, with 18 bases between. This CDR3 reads CASSHTGPKGEAFF. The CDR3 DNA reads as TGTGCCAGCAGCCATACAGGGCCTAAGGGTGAAGCTTTCTTT.

CDR3 bases: TGTGCCAGCAGCTTAGACCCTAGTCTACCCTACGAGCAGTACTTC. Amino acids: CASSLDPSLPYEQYF. The chain uses TRBV7-2 and TRBJ2-7; D gene unclear. This CDR3 comprises 15 residues. The V gene lost 1 base and the J gene lost 2 bases, with 12 bases spanning the gap. Germline-derived CDR1 and CDR2 are SGHTA and FQGNSA.

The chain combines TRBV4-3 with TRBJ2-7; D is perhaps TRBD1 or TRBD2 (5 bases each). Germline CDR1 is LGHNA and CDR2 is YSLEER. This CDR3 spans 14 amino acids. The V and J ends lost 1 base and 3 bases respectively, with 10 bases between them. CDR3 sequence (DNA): TGCGCCAGCAGCCAAGGGGGGTTTGGCTACGAGCAGTACTTC. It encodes CASSQGGFGYEQYF.

CDR3 DNA: TGTGCCAGCAGCGACACCGGGACAGACACAGATACGCAGTATTTT. Its protein is CASSDTGTDTDTQYF. The rearrangement joins TRBV7-2 to TRBJ2-3; 7 nucleotides align to TRBD1. The ends lost 5 bases at V and 2 bases at J; junction bases unmatched: 7. CDR1 SGHTA and CDR2 FQGNSA come from the germline V gene. The length of the CDR3 is 15 residues. The full variable domain, rest sourced from reference TRBV7-2 and TRBJ2-3, is GAGVSQSPSNKVTEKGKDVELRCDPISGHTALYWYRQSLGQGLEFLIYFQGNSAPDKSGLPSDRFSAERTGGSVSTLTIQRTQQEDSAVYLCASSDTGTDTDTQYFGPGTRLTVL.

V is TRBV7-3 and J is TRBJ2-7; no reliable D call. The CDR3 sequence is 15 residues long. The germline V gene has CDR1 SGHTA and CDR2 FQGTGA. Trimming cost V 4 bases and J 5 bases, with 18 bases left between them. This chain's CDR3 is CASSSRPTIWNEQYF. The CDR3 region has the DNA TGTGCCAGCAGCTCCCGCCCGACGATTTGGAACGAGCAGTACTTC.

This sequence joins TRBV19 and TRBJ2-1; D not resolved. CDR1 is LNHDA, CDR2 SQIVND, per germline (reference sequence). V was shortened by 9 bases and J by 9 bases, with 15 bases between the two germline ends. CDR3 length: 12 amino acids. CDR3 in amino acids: CASTSPLGEQFF. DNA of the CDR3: TGTGCCAGCACAAGCCCCTTAGGTGAGCAGTTCTTC.

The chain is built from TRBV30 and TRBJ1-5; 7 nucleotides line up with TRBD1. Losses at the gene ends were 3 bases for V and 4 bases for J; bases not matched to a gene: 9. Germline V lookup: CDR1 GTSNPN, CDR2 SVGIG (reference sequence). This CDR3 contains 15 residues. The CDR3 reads CAWSGVQGENQPQHF. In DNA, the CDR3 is TGTGCCTGGAGCGGGGTGCAGGGGGAGAATCAGCCCCAGCATTTT.

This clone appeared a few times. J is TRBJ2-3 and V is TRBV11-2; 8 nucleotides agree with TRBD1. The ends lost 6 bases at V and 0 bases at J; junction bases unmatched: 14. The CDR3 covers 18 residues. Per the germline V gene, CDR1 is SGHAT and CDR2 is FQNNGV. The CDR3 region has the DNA TGTGCCAGCAGTTACCGCGAAACAGGGGGGATTAGCACAGATACGCAGTATTTT. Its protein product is CASSYRETGGISTDTQYF.

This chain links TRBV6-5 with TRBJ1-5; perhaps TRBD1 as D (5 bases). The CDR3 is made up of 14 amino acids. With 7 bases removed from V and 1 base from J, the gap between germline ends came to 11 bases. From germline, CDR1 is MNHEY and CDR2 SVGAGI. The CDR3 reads CASIRQGSNQPQHF. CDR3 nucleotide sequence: TGTGCCAGCATCCGTCAGGGAAGCAATCAGCCCCAGCATTTT.

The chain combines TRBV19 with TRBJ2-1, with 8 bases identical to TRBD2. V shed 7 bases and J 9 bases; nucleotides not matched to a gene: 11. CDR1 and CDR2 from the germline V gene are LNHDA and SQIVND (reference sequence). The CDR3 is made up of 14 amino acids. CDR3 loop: CASTPGGRLGEQFF. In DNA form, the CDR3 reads TGTGCCAGTACCCCAGGCGGGAGGTTGGGTGAGCAGTTCTTC.

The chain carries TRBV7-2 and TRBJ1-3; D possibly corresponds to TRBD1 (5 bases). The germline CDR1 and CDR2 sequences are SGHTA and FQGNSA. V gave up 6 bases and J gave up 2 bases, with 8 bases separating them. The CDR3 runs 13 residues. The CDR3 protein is CASRGDAGNTIYF. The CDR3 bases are TGTGCCAGCAGGGGGGATGCTGGAAACACCATATATTTT.

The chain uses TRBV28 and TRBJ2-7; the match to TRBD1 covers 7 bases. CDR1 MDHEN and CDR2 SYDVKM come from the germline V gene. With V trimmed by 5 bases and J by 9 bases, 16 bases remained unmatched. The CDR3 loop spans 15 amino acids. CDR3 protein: CASSPPIGAAGGQYF. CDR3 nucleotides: TGTGCCAGCAGTCCCCCCATTGGGGCAGCAGGGGGGCAGTACTTC.

The CDR3 loop reads CASSLSTGANTQYF. Written as DNA, the CDR3 is TGTGCCAGCAGCTTAAGTACAGGGGCGAATACGCAGTATTTT. V is TRBV7-2 and J is TRBJ2-3; 7 bases are shared with TRBD1. The ends lost 2 bases at V and 7 bases at J; junction bases unmatched: 6. Germline values: CDR1 SGHTA, CDR2 FQGNSA. The CDR3 sequence is 14 residues long.

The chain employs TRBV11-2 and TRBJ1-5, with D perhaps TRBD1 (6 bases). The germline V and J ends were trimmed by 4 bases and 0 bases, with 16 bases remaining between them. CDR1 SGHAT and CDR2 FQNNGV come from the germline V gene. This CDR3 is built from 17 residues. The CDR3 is CASSSYRAQDSNQPQHF. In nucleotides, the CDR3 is TGTGCCAGCAGCTCTTACAGGGCGCAAGATAGCAATCAGCCCCAGCATTTT.

This chain's CDR3 is CASSSQNKGQETQYF. The CDR3 DNA reads as TGTGCCAGCAGTTCCCAGAATAAAGGACAAGAGACCCAGTACTTC. The V call is TRBV28, the J call TRBJ2-5; the D is unclear. Trimming cost V 4 bases and J 2 bases, with 14 bases left between them. The germline V gene encodes CDR1 MDHEN and CDR2 SYDVKM. The CDR3 has 15 residues.

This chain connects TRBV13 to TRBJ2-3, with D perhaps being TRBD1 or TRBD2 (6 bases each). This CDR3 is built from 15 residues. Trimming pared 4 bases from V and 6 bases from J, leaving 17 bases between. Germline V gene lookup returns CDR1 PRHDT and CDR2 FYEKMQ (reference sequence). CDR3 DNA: TGTGCCAGCAGCTCAGGGACCTTGGGGGGCGATACGCAGTATTTT. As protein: CASSSGTLGGDTQYF.

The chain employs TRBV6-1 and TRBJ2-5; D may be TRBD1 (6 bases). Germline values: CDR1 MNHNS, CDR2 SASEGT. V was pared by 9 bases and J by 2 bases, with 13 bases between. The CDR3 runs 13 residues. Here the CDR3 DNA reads TGTGCCAGTACTCGGGACAAACAAGAGACCCAGTACTTC. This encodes CASTRDKQETQYF.

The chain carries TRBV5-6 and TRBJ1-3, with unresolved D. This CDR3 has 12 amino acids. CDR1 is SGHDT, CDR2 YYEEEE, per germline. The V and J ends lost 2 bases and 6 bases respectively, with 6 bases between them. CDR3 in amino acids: CASSFGLNTIYF. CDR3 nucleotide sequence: TGTGCCAGCAGCTTCGGATTAAACACCATATATTTT.